A selection of T cell receptor beta chains follows, all from one sample in a study of graft-versus-host responses after intestinal transplantation. These receptors' targets are unknown. TCRdb keeps only in-frame clones here, not all; method: immunoSEQ multiplex PCR. The sample consists of some 120,000 clones, 75% to 95% of them appearing once. The sample consisted of unstimulated CD4+ T cells sorted from spleen or lymph node cells, taken before intestinal transplant. The receptor source for this set is a human donor who received an intestinal transplant. The CDR3 runs from the conserved cysteine through the conserved F or W. Fields, in order: CDR3 DNA, CDR3 protein, J gene, clone size, V gene, D gene. A D gene is named only where the DNA matches it firmly. Only some rows state a clone size, as once, few, many or a class for expanded clones.

CDR3nt: TGTGCCAGCAGCTTAAAGGGTTGGAGGGGCCAAAACATTCAGTACTTC; CDR3aa: CASSLKGWRGQNIQYF; j_gene: TRBJ2-4; abundance: -; v_gene: TRBV13; d_gene: -
CDR3nt: TGTGCCAGCTCAGCCGGGACAGGGAACTATGGCTACACCTTC; CDR3aa: CASSAGTGNYGYTF; j_gene: TRBJ1-2; abundance: -; v_gene: TRBV18; d_gene: TRBD1
CDR3nt: TGCGCCACCCTGACGGGGGGAGGGATGAATCAGCCCCAGCATTTT; CDR3aa: CATLTGGGMNQPQHF; j_gene: TRBJ1-5; abundance: -; v_gene: TRBV10-2; d_gene: -
CDR3nt: TGTGCCTGGAGTGTAACGGACAGGGGGCACACTGAAGCTTTCTTT; CDR3aa: CAWSVTDRGHTEAFF; j_gene: TRBJ1-1; abundance: -; v_gene: TRBV30; d_gene: TRBD1
CDR3nt: TGCGCCAGCAGCCAAGATTTAGCGGCCGGTTTCGATGAGCAGTTCTTC; CDR3aa: CASSQDLAAGFDEQFF; j_gene: TRBJ2-1; abundance: -; v_gene: TRBV4-1; d_gene: -
CDR3nt: TGTGCCAGCAGTACCCACAGGTTTTTCACAGATACGCAGTATTTT; CDR3aa: CASSTHRFFTDTQYF; j_gene: TRBJ2-3; abundance: -; v_gene: TRBV27; d_gene: -
CDR3nt: TGCGCCAGCAGCTTGGCCGTTCGGCAGGGCGTACTGGGCATGAACACTGAAGCTTTCTTT; CDR3aa: CASSLAVRQGVLGMNTEAFF; j_gene: TRBJ1-1; abundance: -; v_gene: TRBV5-1; d_gene: -
CDR3nt: TGTGCCAGCAGCCCCCGATCCGGGACCGGGGAGCTGTTTTTT; CDR3aa: CASSPRSGTGELFF; j_gene: TRBJ2-2; abundance: -; v_gene: TRBV11-3; d_gene: -
CDR3nt: TGCAGCGTTGACGTTGGGGCAGGGCCTACCTACGAGCAGTACTTC; CDR3aa: CSVDVGAGPTYEQYF; j_gene: TRBJ2-7; abundance: -; v_gene: TRBV29-1; d_gene: -
CDR3nt: TGTGCCAGTACTATCATGGGGCAGGTAGTCGGGGAGCTGTTTTTT; CDR3aa: CASTIMGQVVGELFF; j_gene: TRBJ2-2; abundance: -; v_gene: TRBV19; d_gene: -
CDR3nt: TGCGCCAGCAGCCAAAGGACTAGCGGGCTCTCCTACAATGAGCAGTTCTTC; CDR3aa: CASSQRTSGLSYNEQFF; j_gene: TRBJ2-1; abundance: once; v_gene: TRBV4-1; d_gene: TRBD2
CDR3nt: TGTGCCAGCAAGAGGACAGGGACCTACAATGAGCAGTTCTTC; CDR3aa: CASKRTGTYNEQFF; j_gene: TRBJ2-1; abundance: -; v_gene: TRBV6-5; d_gene: TRBD1
CDR3nt: TGCGCCAGCAGCTCGACATGGGGAGAACTGTTTTTT; CDR3aa: CASSSTWGELFF; j_gene: TRBJ1-4; abundance: once; v_gene: TRBV5-1; d_gene: -
CDR3nt: TGTGCCAGCAGCTTAGTGGACAGAGGGCGAGCTTTCTTT; CDR3aa: CASSLVDRGRAFF; j_gene: TRBJ1-1; abundance: -; v_gene: TRBV7-9; d_gene: -
CDR3nt: TGTGCCAGCAGTCCCAGGGAAAACTATGGCTACACCTTC; CDR3aa: CASSPRENYGYTF; j_gene: TRBJ1-2; abundance: -; v_gene: TRBV6-5; d_gene: -
CDR3nt: TGTGCCAGCAGCTTAGCAGGGATAGGCGCTCGGGGCACTGAAGCTTTCTTT; CDR3aa: CASSLAGIGARGTEAFF; j_gene: TRBJ1-1; abundance: -; v_gene: TRBV7-8; d_gene: -
CDR3nt: TGCAGCGTTGGGACTAGCGGGGGGGGCATCACCGGGGAGCTGTTTTTT; CDR3aa: CSVGTSGGGITGELFF; j_gene: TRBJ2-2; abundance: -; v_gene: TRBV29-1; d_gene: TRBD2
CDR3nt: TGTGCCAGCAGTGAAGCGGGAACAGGGGATGATGGCTCCTACGAGCAGTACTTC; CDR3aa: CASSEAGTGDDGSYEQYF; j_gene: TRBJ2-7; abundance: -; v_gene: TRBV6-1; d_gene: TRBD1
CDR3nt: TGTGCCAGCAGTTTCCAAGGACAGGGGAACACTGAAGCTTTCTTT; CDR3aa: CASSFQGQGNTEAFF; j_gene: TRBJ1-1; abundance: -; v_gene: TRBV6-6; d_gene: TRBD1
CDR3nt: TGTGCCAGCAGCTTGACAGGGGACAATGAGCAGTTCTTC; CDR3aa: CASSLTGDNEQFF; j_gene: TRBJ2-1; abundance: -; v_gene: TRBV11-3; d_gene: TRBD1
CDR3nt: TGTGCCAGCAGCTTAGACCGACAGGGGGTCGGGAACAATGAGCAGTTCTTC; CDR3aa: CASSLDRQGVGNNEQFF; j_gene: TRBJ2-1; abundance: -; v_gene: TRBV7-9; d_gene: TRBD1
CDR3nt: TGTGCCAGCAGCTTGGTCTTCAGGGGGCAAACTGAAGCTTTCTTT; CDR3aa: CASSLVFRGQTEAFF; j_gene: TRBJ1-1; abundance: -; v_gene: TRBV5-4; d_gene: TRBD1
CDR3nt: TGCGCCAGCAGCATACACCAGGGATACGAGCAGTACTTC; CDR3aa: CASSIHQGYEQYF; j_gene: TRBJ2-7; abundance: -; v_gene: TRBV4-1; d_gene: -
CDR3nt: TGTGCCAGCAGCCCAAACATGGGGGGATCGGGAGGCTACACCTTC; CDR3aa: CASSPNMGGSGGYTF; j_gene: TRBJ1-2; abundance: -; v_gene: TRBV14; d_gene: -